This T cell receptor (beta chain) is from a study of blood T cell repertoires in COVID-19. The overall study: The United States, Italy and Spain supplied acute and convalescent COVID-19 samples. In each case, the material was cDNA or gDNA derived from T cells, B-cell-depleted T cells, or PBMCs.

In the study's own analysis: How many nucleated cells were present was estimated from reference gene primer amplification. Data came from immunoSEQ multiplex PCR; TCRdb stores just in-frame clones and leaves some out. V and J calls and clone size are those listed in that table; D and trimming were worked out from the DNA. The sample shows over 100,000 clones, approximately 87% of them seen only once. The CDR3 runs 15 residues. V was clipped by 4 bases and J by 4 bases, with 11 bases between them. Germline V lookup: CDR1 SGHAT, CDR2 FQNNGV. Sequencing was done on a sample of peripheral blood. This chain uses TRBV11-2 with TRBJ1-6; D gene ambiguous. The TCR was taken from an older woman with acute or convalescent COVID-19. The chain's CDR3 is CASSSGPGYNSPLHF. The CDR3 DNA reads as TGTGCCAGCAGCTCTGGCCCGGGATATAATTCACCCCTCCACTTT.